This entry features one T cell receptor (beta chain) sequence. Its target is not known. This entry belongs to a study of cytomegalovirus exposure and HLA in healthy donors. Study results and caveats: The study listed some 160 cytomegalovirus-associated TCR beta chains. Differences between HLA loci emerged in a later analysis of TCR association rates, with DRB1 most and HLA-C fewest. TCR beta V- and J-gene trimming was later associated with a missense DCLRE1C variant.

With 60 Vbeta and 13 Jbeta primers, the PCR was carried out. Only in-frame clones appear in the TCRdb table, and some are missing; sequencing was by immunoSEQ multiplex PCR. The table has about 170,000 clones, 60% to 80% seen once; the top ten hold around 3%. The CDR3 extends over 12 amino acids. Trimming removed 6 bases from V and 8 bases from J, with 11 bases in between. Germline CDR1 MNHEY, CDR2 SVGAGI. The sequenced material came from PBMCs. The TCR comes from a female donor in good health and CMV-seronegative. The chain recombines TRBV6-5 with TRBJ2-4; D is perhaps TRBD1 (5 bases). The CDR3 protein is CASRGLGDIQYF. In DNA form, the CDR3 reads TGTGCCAGCAGGGGGCTTGGGGACATTCAGTACTTC.